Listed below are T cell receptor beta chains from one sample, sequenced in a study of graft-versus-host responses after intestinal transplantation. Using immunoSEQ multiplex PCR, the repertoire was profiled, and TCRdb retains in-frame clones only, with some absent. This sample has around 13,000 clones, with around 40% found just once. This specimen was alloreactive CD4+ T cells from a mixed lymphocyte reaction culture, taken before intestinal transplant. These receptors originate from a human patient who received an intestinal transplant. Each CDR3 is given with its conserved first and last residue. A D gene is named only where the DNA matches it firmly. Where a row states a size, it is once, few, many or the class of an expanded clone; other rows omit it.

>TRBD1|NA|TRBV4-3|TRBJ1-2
TGCGCCAGCAGCCAAGAGGGCGGACAGGGTGGAAACTATGGCTACACCTTC
CASSQEGGQGGNYGYTF
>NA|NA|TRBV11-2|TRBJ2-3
TGTGCCAGCAGCTTAGTTCCACACACCACAGATACGCAGTATTTT
CASSLVPHTTDTQYF
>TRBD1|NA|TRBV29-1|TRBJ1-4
TGCAGCGTCCGGGACAGGGCAACTAATGAAAAACTGTTTTTT
CSVRDRATNEKLFF
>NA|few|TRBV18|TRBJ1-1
TGTGCCAGCTCAGCTATCGGGGTTTACGGAATGAACACTGAAGCTTTCTTT
CASSAIGVYGMNTEAFF
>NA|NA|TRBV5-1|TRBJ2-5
TGCGCCAGCAGCTTGGGATTACTCAATGGAGAGACCCAGTACTTC
CASSLGLLNGETQYF
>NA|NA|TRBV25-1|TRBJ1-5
TGTGCCAGCAGTGAACAGGGCAACAATCAGCCCCAGCATTTT
CASSEQGNNQPQHF
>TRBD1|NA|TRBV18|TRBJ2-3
TGTGCCAGCTCACCACCCATAGGACAGGGGGGCACAGATACGCAGTATTTT
CASSPPIGQGGTDTQYF
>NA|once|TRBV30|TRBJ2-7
TGTGCCTGGAAGATTGGGGGGTATGGAGTGGACGAGCAGTACTTC
CAWKIGGYGVDEQYF
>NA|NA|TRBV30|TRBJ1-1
TGTGCCTGGCGTCCTCGCGTCGGCGGTGGTCGGACTGAAGCTTTCTTT
CAWRPRVGGGRTEAFF
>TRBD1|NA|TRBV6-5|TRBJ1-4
TGTGCCAGCAGTTACGGGACGGGACAGGCCGGTGAAAAACTGTTTTTT
CASSYGTGQAGEKLFF
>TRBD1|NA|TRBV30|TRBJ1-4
TGTGCCTGGAGTAGAAGTCGAGGGACAGGGATTGAAAAACTGTTTTTT
CAWSRSRGTGIEKLFF
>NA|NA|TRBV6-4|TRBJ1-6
TGTGCCAGCCGACCCGAGGCGGGTGAAATCCCCCTCCACTTT
CASRPEAGEIPLHF
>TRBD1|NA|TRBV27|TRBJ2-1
TGTGCCAGCAGTTCCTACGGGACAGGGGGCCATGAGCAGTTCTTC
CASSSYGTGGHEQFF
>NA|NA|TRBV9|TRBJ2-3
TGTGCCAGCAGCGTCGACAGCCCTAGCACAGATACGCAGTATTTT
CASSVDSPSTDTQYF
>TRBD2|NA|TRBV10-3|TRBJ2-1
TGTGCCATCAGTGACCCGGGACTAGCCTACAATGAGCAGTTCTTC
CAISDPGLAYNEQFF
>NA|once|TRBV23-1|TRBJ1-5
TGCGCCAGCAGTCAAGAGCAGCCCCAGCATTTT
CASSQEQPQHF
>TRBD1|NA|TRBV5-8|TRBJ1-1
TGTGCCAGCAGCTTGAGTACCAGGGGGCTCTCCATGAACACTGAAGCTTTCTTT
CASSLSTRGLSMNTEAFF
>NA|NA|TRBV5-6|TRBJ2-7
TGTGCCAGCAGCGGAGGAAAGAACAGGGAAGCCGGAGAGCAGTACTTC
CASSGGKNREAGEQYF
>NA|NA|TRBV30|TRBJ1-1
TGTGCCTGGAGTCAACAGATTAACACTGAAGCTTTCTTT
CAWSQQINTEAFF
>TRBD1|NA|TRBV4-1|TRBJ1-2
TGCGCCAGCAGCCAAGACGGGACAGAGACCTATGGCTACACCTTC
CASSQDGTETYGYTF
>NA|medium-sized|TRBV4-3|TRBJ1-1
TGCGCCAGCAGCGTACAGGGTTACACTGAAGCTTTCTTT
CASSVQGYTEAFF
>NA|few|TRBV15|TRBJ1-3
TGTGCCACCAGCAGATCACAGACTAACTCTGGAAACACCATATATTTT
CATSRSQTNSGNTIYF
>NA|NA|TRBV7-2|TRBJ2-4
TGTGCCAGCAGCTTACAAACAGGCCTAGCCAAAAACATTCAGTACTTC
CASSLQTGLAKNIQYF
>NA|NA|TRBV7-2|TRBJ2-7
TGTGCCAGCAGCAGCGGGTACCCTACGGAGCAGTACTTC
CASSSGYPTEQYF